What follows describes a single T cell receptor beta chain. The sample belongs to a study of PD-1 blockade in classical Hodgkin lymphoma. Germline V gives CDR1 GTSNPN, CDR2 SVGIG (reference sequence). The length of the CDR3 is 12 residues. Between the trimmed V and J ends, which lost 3 bases and 6 bases, there was a span of 8 bases. All patients experienced relapse after autologous stem cell transplantation, and brentuximab vedotin exposure was variable. Thawed PBMCs yielded CD4+ T cells through magnetic negative selection. TCRdb keeps only in-frame clones here, not all; method: immunoSEQ multiplex PCR. The repertoire has 30,000 or so clones, approximately 90% of them found once; the top ten carry 0.2% to 0.3%.

This TCR came from a human donor with classical Hodgkin lymphoma. This chain joins TRBV30 and TRBJ2-2; tentative D call: TRBD1 (5 bases). This specimen consisted of CD4+ T cells from blood, obtained at baseline. This chain's CDR3 is CAWRGEAGELFF. The CDR3 DNA is TGTGCCTGGAGAGGGGAAGCCGGGGAGCTGTTTTTT.